This TCR beta chain stems from a study of cytotoxic CD8 clonotypes in ibrutinib-treated CLL listed by TCRdb under 2021. Background for the entire study: The cohort was composed of about 10 relapsed/refractory and roughly 15 treatment-naive patients; IGHV unmutated status was identified in approximately 17 patients. Partial responses were observed in approximately 24 patients and complete responses in 2; after a median follow-up of 68 months, remission was maintained in some 14 patients and progression was observed in approximately 12. Longitudinal samples were available for about 30% of the roughly 90 trial participants. All remission and progressive disease samples were collected while patients were still receiving ibrutinib. Cryopreserved peripheral blood mononuclear cells were obtained before treatment, at response, and at either sustained remission or disease progression. Response samples were taken after a median of approximately 12 months on treatment, ranging from about 6 to 40 months. Samples averaged roughly 260,000 productive templates and some 91,000 productive rearrangements.

The sample's time point, from its label and the paper: approximately 2 years on ibrutinib. Roughly 2 micrograms of genomic DNA were extracted from cryopreserved PBMCs for TCR beta library preparation. Longitudinal blood samples from CLL patients on ibrutinib monotherapy underwent high-throughput TCR beta sequencing. Patients were enrolled in a phase 2 open-label single-center ibrutinib monotherapy trial. Paper-wide results and their limitations: Public clonotypes were found to be uncommon and were observed to contract or remain stable during treatment; the increase in clonality was shown to reflect expansion of private clonotypes at ibrutinib response. Baseline clonality exceeded that of age-matched healthy donors and correlated strongly with circulating CD8+ T-cell counts. Sustained-remission and progressing patients did not have matched sampling times, and lymph node repertoires were not examined. At ibrutinib response clonality went up, during sustained remission it held steady, and at progression it dropped back toward baseline.

V loses 0 bases at its end and J loses 3 bases; junction bases beyond the gene matches: 2. CDR1 and CDR2 are read off the germline V gene (reference sequence) as SGHKS and YYEKEE. Its CDR3 holds 14 amino acids, cysteine through phenylalanine. Just the 42-base CDR3 DNA is kept, in frame starting at base 1. This clone was recorded once. The target of this receptor is not known. Base qualities are not at hand, and no much larger clone is one base apart. The goal of deep resolution MiSeq sequencing was a depth between 1 in 1 million and 1 in 200,000 T cells, and coverage averaged 10x per clonotype. The immunoSEQ hsTCRB Kit was used to generate TCR beta libraries. Per the original workflow: ImmunoSEQ Data Assistant and ImmunoSEQ Analyzer were used for data analysis, and V, D and J genes were assigned according to IMGT definitions. Clonality, which ranges from 0 to 1, was calculated as one minus the normalized Shannon entropy of productive rearrangement frequencies. Only overrepresented clonotypes making up at least 0.05% of the repertoire of each patient were included in the public clonotype analysis. Roughly 13 repertoires from age-matched healthy donors, obtained from immuneACCESS, served as clonality controls. The immuneACCESS repertoire file appears here via TCRdb, limited to in-frame rearrangements. These files lack a portion of the clones; in checked studies, under half of the deficit traces to unresolved V genes, and the cause of the others is not known. V and J calls and clone size are given by that table; D and trimming were obtained from the DNA. This sample lists 75,000 to 90,000 clones; approximately 82% were detected once. The ten top clones hold more than 35% of the sample.

Recombination connected TRBV5-5 to TRBJ2-7; TRBD2 matches 8 bases in the middle. The origin of this receptor is a human donor with chronic lymphocytic leukemia. Specimen: PBMCs, collected after 24 months of ibrutinib treatment. The DNA sequence is TGTGCCAGCAGCTTGGAACGGGAGGGCTACGAGCAGTACTTC. Translated, it gives CASSLEREGYEQYF. This CDR3, with the reference TRBV5-5 and TRBJ2-7 proteins standing in past its ends, gives the full variable domain DAGVTQSPTHLIKTRGQQVTLRCSPISGHKSVSWYQQVLGQGPQFIFQYYEKEERGRGNFPDRFSARQFPNYSSELNVNALLLGDSALYLCASSLEREGYEQYFGPGTRLTVT.